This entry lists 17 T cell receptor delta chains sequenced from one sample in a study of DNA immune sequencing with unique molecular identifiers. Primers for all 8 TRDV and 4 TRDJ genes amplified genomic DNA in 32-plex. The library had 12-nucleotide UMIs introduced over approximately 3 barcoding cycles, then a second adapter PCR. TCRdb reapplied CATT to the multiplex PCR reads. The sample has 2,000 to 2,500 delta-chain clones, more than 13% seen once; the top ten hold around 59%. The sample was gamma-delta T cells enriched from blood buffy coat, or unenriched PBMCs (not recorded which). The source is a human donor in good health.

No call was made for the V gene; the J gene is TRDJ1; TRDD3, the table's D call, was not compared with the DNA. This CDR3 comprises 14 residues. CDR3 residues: CALGGDDYTDKLIF. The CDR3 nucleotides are TGTGCTCTTGGAGGGGACGATTACACCGATAAACTCATCTTT.

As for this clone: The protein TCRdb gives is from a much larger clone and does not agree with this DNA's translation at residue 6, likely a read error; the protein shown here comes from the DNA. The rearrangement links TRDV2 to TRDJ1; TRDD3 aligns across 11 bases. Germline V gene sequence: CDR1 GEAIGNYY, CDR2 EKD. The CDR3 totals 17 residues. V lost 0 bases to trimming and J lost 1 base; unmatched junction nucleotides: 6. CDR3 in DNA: TGTGCCTGTGACACCATTGGGGGATACGCCTCCACCGATAAACTCATCTTT. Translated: CACDTIGGYASTDKLIF.

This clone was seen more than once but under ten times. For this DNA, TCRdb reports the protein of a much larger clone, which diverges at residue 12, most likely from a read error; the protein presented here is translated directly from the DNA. For the CDR3, the DNA is TGTGCCTGTGACACCGTTTCTGGGGGATACGATAGACTCATCTTT. Protein: CACDTVSGGYDRLIF. The chain joins TRDV2 to TRDJ1; 12 bases match TRDD3. Germline CDR1 and CDR2: GEAIGNYY and EKD. The CDR3 length is 15 residues.

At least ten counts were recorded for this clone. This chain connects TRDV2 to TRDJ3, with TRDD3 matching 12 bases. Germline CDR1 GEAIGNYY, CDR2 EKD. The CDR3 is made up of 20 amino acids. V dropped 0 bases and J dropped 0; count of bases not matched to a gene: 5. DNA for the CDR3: TGTGCCTGTGACACCATGTCTGGGGGATACGCCTCCTGGGACACCCGACAGATGTTTTTC. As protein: CACDTMSGGYASWDTRQMFF.

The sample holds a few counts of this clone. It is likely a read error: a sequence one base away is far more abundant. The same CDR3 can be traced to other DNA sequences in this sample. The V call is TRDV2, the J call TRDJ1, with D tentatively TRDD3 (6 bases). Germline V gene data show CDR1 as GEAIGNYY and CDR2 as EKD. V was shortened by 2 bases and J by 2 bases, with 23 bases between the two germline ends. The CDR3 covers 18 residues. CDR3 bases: TGTGCCTGTGACATTTTGGGAGATACGGGGGGCGAGACCGATAAACTCATCTTT. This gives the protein CACDILGDTGGETDKLIF.

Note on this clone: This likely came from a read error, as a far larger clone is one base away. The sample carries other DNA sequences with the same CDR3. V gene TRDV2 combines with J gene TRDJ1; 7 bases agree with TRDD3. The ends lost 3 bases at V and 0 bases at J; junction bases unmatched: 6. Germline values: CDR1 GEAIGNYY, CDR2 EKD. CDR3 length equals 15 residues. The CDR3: CACDLLGTDTDKLIF. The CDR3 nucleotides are TGTGCCTGTGACTTACTGGGGACAGACACCGATAAACTCATCTTT.

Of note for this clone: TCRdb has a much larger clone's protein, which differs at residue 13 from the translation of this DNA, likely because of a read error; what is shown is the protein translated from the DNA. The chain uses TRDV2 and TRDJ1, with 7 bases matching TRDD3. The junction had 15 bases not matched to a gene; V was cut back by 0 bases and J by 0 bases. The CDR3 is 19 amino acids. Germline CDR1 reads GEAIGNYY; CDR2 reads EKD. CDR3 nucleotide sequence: TGTGCCTGTGACACCATACTGGGGACTCCCGGGAGGCACACCGATAAACTCATCTTT. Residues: CACDTILGTPGRHTDKLIF.

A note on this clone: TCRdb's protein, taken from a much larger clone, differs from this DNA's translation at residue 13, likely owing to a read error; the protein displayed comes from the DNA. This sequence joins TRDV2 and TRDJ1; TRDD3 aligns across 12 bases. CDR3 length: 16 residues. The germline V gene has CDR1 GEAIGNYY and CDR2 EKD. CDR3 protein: CACDKLGDTQADRLIF. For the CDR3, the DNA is TGTGCCTGTGACAAGCTGGGGGATACGCAGGCCGATAGACTCATCTTT.

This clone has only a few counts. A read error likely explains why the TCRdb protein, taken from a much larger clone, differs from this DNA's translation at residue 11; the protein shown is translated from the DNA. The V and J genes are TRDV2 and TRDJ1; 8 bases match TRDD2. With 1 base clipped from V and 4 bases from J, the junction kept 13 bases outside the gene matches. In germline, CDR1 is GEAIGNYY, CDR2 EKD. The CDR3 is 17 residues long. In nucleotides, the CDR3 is TGTGCCTGTGACACAATAGCTTCCTACGCGGCTCTCGATAAACTCATCTTT. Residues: CACDTIASYAALDKLIF.

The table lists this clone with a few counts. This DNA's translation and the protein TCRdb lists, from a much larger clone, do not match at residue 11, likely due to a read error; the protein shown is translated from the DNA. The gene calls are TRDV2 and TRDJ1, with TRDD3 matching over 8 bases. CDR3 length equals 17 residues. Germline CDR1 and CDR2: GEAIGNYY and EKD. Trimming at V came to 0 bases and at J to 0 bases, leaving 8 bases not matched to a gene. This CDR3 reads CACDTLTGGHNTDKLIF. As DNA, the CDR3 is TGTGCCTGTGACACCTTAACTGGGGGGCATAACACCGATAAACTCATCTTT.

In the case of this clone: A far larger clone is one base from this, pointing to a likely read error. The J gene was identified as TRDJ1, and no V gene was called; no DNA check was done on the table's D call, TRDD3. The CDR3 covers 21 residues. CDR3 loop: CACDTLLSHYTGSPYTDKLIF. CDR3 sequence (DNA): TGTGCCTGTGACACTCTTCTTTCCCATTACACTGGCAGCCCGTACACCGATAAACTCATCTTT.

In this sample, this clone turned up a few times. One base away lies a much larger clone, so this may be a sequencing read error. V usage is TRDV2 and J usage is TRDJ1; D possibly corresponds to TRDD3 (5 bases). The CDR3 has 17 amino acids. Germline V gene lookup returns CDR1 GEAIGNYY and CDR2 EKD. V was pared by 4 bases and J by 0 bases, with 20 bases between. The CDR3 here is CACDSVLEDTYTDKLIF. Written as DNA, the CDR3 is TGTGCCTGTGATTCCGTACTGGAGGACACGTACACCGATAAACTCATCTTT.

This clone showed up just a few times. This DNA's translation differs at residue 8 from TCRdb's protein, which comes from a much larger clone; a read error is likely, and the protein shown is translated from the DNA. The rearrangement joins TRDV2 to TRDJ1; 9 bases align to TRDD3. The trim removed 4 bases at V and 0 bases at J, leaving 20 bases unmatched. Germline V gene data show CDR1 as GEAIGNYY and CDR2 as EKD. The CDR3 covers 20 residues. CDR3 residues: CACDNLGKGGYRTYTDKLIF. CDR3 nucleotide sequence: TGTGCCTGTGATAACCTTGGTAAGGGGGGATACCGTACTTACACCGATAAACTCATCTTT.

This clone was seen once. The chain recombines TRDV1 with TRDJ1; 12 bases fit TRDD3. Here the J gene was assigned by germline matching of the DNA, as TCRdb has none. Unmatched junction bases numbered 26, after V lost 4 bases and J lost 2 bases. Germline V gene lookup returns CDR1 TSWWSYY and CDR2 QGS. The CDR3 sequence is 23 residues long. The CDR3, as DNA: TGTGCTCTTGGGGTAACGCCGGAGGTCCCCCCGGTGTACTGGGGGATACATACCGATAAACTCATCTTT. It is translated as CALGVTPEVPPVYWGIHTDKLIF.

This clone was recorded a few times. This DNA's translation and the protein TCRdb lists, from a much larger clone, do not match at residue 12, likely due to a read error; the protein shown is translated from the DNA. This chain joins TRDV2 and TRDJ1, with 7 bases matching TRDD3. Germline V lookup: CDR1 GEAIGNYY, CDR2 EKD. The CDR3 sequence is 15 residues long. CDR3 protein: CACDLLGTDTDILIF. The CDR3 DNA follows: TGTGCCTGTGACCTACTGGGGACAGACACCGATATACTCATCTTT.

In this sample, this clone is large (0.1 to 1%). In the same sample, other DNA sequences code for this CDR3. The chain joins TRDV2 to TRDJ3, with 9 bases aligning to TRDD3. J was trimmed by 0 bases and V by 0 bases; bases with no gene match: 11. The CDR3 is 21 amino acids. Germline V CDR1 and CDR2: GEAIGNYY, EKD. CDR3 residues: CACDTLLRTGGPSWDTRQMFF. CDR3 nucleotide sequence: TGTGCCTGTGACACCCTTCTACGTACTGGGGGACCCTCCTGGGACACCCGACAGATGTTTTTC.

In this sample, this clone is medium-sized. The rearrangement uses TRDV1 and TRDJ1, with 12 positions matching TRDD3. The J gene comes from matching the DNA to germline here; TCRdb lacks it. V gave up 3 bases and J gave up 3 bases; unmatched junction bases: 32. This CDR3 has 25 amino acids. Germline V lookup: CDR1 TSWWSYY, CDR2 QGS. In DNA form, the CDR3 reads TGTGCTCTTGGGGATCCCCCTCCCACATACCTCGTACTGGGGGATACCTCTCACCTGTCCGATAAACTCATCTTT. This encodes CALGDPPPTYLVLGDTSHLSDKLIF.